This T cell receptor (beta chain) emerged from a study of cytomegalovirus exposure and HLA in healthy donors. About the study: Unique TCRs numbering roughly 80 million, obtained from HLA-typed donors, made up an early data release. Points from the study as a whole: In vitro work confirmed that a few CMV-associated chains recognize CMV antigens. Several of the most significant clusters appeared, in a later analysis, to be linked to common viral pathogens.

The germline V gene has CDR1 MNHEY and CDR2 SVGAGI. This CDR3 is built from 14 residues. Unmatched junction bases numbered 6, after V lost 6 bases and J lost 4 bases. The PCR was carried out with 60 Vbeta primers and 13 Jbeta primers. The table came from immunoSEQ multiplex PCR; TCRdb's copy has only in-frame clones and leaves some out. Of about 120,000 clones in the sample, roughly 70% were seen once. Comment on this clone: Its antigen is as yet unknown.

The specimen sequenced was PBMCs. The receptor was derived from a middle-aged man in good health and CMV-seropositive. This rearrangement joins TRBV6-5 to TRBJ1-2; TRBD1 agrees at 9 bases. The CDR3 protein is CASRRTGAVYGYTF. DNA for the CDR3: TGTGCCAGCAGACGGACAGGGGCCGTCTATGGCTACACCTTC.